Each of the 32 T cell receptor beta chains below was sequenced from the same sample in a study of T cell responses to AZD1222 COVID-19 vaccine. TCRdb's table, derived via immunoSEQ multiplex PCR, lists solely in-frame clones and lacks some. The table includes 66,000 or so clones, 87% detected once. This material consisted of peripheral blood, taken on day 0 of AZD1222 vaccination. The receptors here all came from an adult in good health.

The V and J genes are TRBV7-9 and TRBJ2-1, with D perhaps TRBD2 (5 bases). There are 15 residues in the CDR3. Per germline, CDR1 SEHNR and CDR2 FQNEAQ (reference sequence). Trimming took 5 bases from V and 0 from J, leaving 11 bases between them. CDR3 sequence reads: CASSPLGSSYNEQFF. The CDR3 DNA sequence: TGTGCCAGCAGCCCACTAGGGAGCTCCTACAATGAGCAGTTCTTC.

The CDR3 region is CASSQTFGVAGYNEQFF. The CDR3 coding sequence is TGCGCCAGCAGCCAGACCTTCGGGGTGGCTGGATATAATGAGCAGTTCTTC. V usage is TRBV4-1 and J usage is TRBJ2-1; D is possibly TRBD2 (5 bases). This CDR3 contains 17 residues. Germline values: CDR1 MGHRA, CDR2 YSYEKL. V lost 3 bases and J lost 7, with 22 bases in between.

The chain carries TRBV2 and TRBJ1-1; perhaps TRBD1 as D (6 bases). The V end lost 3 bases, the J end lost 10 bases, and 21 bases lay between the germline ends. The CDR3 loop spans 15 amino acids. CDR1 and CDR2 from the germline V gene are SNHLY and FYNNEI. The DNA of the CDR3 is TGTGCCAGCAGTGAGGATACGAGACAGGTCCGGCGAGCTTTCTTT. It is translated as CASSEDTRQVRRAFF.

The chain uses TRBV6-5 and TRBJ1-4, with D possibly matching TRBD1 (6 bases). V lost 6 bases and J lost 8, with 16 bases in between. The CDR3 has 14 amino acids. Germline values: CDR1 MNHEY, CDR2 SVGAGI. The CDR3 DNA is TGTGCCAGCAGGATAGGGGGTTCTGGGGAAAAACTGTTTTTT. Its translation: CASRIGGSGEKLFF.

The CDR3 DNA reads as TGTGCCAGCAGCTTAGCTTTGGGACAGGGATACACTGAAGCTTTCTTT. It specifies CASSLALGQGYTEAFF. The chain links TRBV7-9 to TRBJ1-1; the match to TRBD1 covers 9 bases. Germline trimming cut 0 bases from V and 3 bases from J; bases unmatched to any gene: 5. This CDR3 has 16 amino acids. Germline assignment: CDR1 SEHNR and CDR2 FQNEAQ (reference sequence).

CDR3 region: CASSLYGTGVNQPQHF. For the CDR3, the DNA is TGTGCCAGCAGCTTGTACGGGACAGGGGTTAATCAGCCCCAGCATTTT. The chain links TRBV5-6 to TRBJ1-5, with 10 bases identical to TRBD1. In germline, CDR1 is SGHDT, CDR2 YYEEEE. J gave up 4 bases and V 1 base, and 5 bases lay outside the gene matches. The CDR3 has 16 residues.

J is TRBJ2-7 and V is TRBV6-5; D possibly matches TRBD1 or TRBD2 (5 bases each). There are 14 residues in the CDR3. Germline assignment: CDR1 MNHEY and CDR2 SVGAGI. The V and J ends lost 6 bases and 0 bases respectively, with 12 bases between them. In DNA form, the CDR3 reads TGTGCCAGCAGAGAGGGGAGCGGCTCCTACGAGCAGTACTTC. This encodes CASREGSGSYEQYF.

This clone was recorded once. The CDR3 bases are TGTGCCAGCAGCCCCCGGACCTACGGAAGGTTGAACACCATATATTTT. Protein product: CASSPRTYGRLNTIYF. V is TRBV9 and J is TRBJ1-3; D not certain. From germline, CDR1 is SGDLS and CDR2 YYNGEE. Trimming cost V 4 bases and J 7 bases, with 21 bases left between them. CDR3 size: 16 residues.

The V call is TRBV9, the J call TRBJ1-2; D is perhaps TRBD1 (5 bases). The CDR3 has 17 amino acids. The germline V and J ends were trimmed by 4 bases and 4 bases, with 23 bases remaining between them. The germline V gene has CDR1 SGDLS and CDR2 YYNGEE. The CDR3 loop reads CASSPQITGRLPYGYTF. CDR3 DNA: TGTGCCAGCAGCCCCCAAATCACGGGGCGCTTGCCCTATGGCTACACCTTC.

This clone has only one observation. The V gene is TRBV6-6, the J gene TRBJ2-7; 9 bases map to TRBD1. Germline CDR1 MNHNY, CDR2 SVGAGI (reference sequence). The V gene end was trimmed by 5 bases and the J gene end by 5 bases; junction bases not matched to a gene: 13. This CDR3 is built from 16 residues. The CDR3 spells CASSPTGGPVRNEQYF. The DNA for the CDR3 is TGTGCCAGCAGTCCGACAGGGGGTCCGGTAAGGAACGAGCAGTACTTC.

J is TRBJ2-1 and V is TRBV5-1; no clear D. From germline, CDR1 is SGHRS and CDR2 YFSETQ. Trimming left V 0 bases short and J 8 bases short, with 3 bases between. The CDR3 spans 11 residues. CDR3 protein: CASSLAYEQFF. The CDR3 nucleotides read TGCGCCAGCAGCTTGGCGTATGAGCAGTTCTTC. The full variable domain, its missing parts supplied by reference TRBV5-1 and TRBJ2-1, is KAGVTQTPRYLIKTRGQQVTLSCSPISGHRSVSWYQQTPGQGLQFLFEYFSETQRNKGNFPGRFSGRQFSNSRSEMNVSTLELGDSALYLCASSLAYEQFFGPGTRLTVL.

This chain joins TRBV6-6 and TRBJ1-6, with D possibly matching TRBD1 (6 bases). The germline V and J ends were trimmed by 3 bases and 5 bases, with 11 bases remaining between them. Germline assignment: CDR1 MNHNY and CDR2 SVGAGI (reference sequence). The CDR3 runs to 15 residues. This CDR3 is CASSYYRADNSPLHF. The CDR3 nucleotides are TGTGCCAGCAGTTATTACAGGGCCGATAATTCACCCCTCCACTTT.

Points on this clone: Other DNA sequences in the same sample also yield this CDR3. This chain links TRBV4-3 with TRBJ2-2, with a weak D call TRBD1 (5 bases). V was shortened by 4 bases and J by 4 bases, with 19 bases between the two germline ends. Germline CDR1 and CDR2: LGHNA and YSLEER. This CDR3 has 17 residues. CDR3 nucleotides: TGCGCCAGCAGCCTCCAACCCCCGGACATTCGCACCGGGGAGCTGTTTTTT. Amino acids: CASSLQPPDIRTGELFF.

The chain recombines TRBV6-5 with TRBJ1-2, with 8 bases lining up with TRBD1. This CDR3 comprises 13 residues. V lost 6 bases, J lost 7 bases, and 7 bases stayed unmatched. Germline values: CDR1 MNHEY, CDR2 SVGAGI. The CDR3 here is CASRAGQGGGYTF. The CDR3 DNA follows: TGTGCCAGCAGGGCTGGACAGGGCGGTGGCTACACCTTC.

This sequence joins TRBV5-1 and TRBJ1-1; 9 bases are shared with TRBD1. Trimming cost V 4 bases and J 11 bases; bases outside gene matches: 12. This CDR3 contains 14 residues. Germline CDR1 is SGHRS and CDR2 is YFSETQ. CDR3 sequence: CASSGGTGRVSAFF. The DNA of the CDR3 is TGCGCCAGCAGCGGGGGGACAGGGAGAGTTTCGGCTTTCTTT. The full variable domain, completed using reference TRBV5-1 and TRBJ1-1, is KAGVTQTPRYLIKTRGQQVTLSCSPISGHRSVSWYQQTPGQGLQFLFEYFSETQRNKGNFPGRFSGRQFSNSRSEMNVSTLELGDSALYLCASSGGTGRVSAFFGQGTRLTVV.

The genes are TRBV18 and TRBJ2-1; the D call may be TRBD1 or TRBD2 (6 bases each). The V end lost 3 bases, the J end lost 9 bases, and 15 bases lay between the germline ends. Germline V gives CDR1 KGHSH, CDR2 LQKENI. The CDR3 is made up of 14 amino acids. CDR3 sequence reads: CASSPGVGGSEQFF. The CDR3 DNA reads TGTGCCAGCTCACCCGGGGTGGGGGGCTCTGAGCAGTTCTTC.

V is TRBV5-1 and J is TRBJ1-6, with a tentative D call TRBD1 (6 bases). V shed 5 bases and J shed 7 bases, with 13 bases lying between them. CDR3 size: 14 residues. The germline CDR1 and CDR2 sequences are SGHRS and YFSETQ. The CDR3 sequence is CASRSDSANSPLHF. In DNA, the CDR3 is TGCGCCAGCAGATCGGACAGTGCAAATTCACCCCTCCACTTT.

This clone turned up a few times. The rearrangement uses TRBV4-3 and TRBJ2-7; 8 bases agree with TRBD1. With 4 bases clipped from V and 3 bases from J, the junction kept 8 bases outside the gene matches. The CDR3 loop spans 15 amino acids. From germline, CDR1 is LGHNA and CDR2 YSLEER. CDR3 residues: CASSRTTGEGYEQYF. CDR3 nucleotides: TGCGCCAGCAGCCGAACGACAGGGGAAGGCTACGAGCAGTACTTC.

The chain has TRBV7-3 and TRBJ2-3; 7 nucleotides match TRBD2. This CDR3 contains 14 residues. V lost 5 bases, J lost 11 bases, and 13 bases stayed unmatched. Germline CDR1 reads SGHTA; CDR2 reads FQGTGA. Here the CDR3 reads CASSAVGAGRMQYF. CDR3 DNA: TGTGCCAGCAGCGCCGTAGGAGCGGGGAGAATGCAGTATTTT.

J is TRBJ2-7 and V is TRBV7-9; possible D gene TRBD1, 6 bases. Trimming took off 1 base at V and 6 bases at J, with 16 bases between the two ends. Germline assignment: CDR1 SEHNR and CDR2 FQNEAQ (reference sequence). This CDR3 has 15 amino acids. In DNA, the CDR3 is TGTGCCAGCAGCTTAGGTTGGACAGTTCGTGGCGAGCAGTACTTC. Amino acids: CASSLGWTVRGEQYF. The full variable domain, rest sourced from reference TRBV7-9 and TRBJ2-7, is DTGVSQNPRHKITKRGQNVTFRCDPISEHNRLYWYRQTLGQGPEFLTYFQNEAQLEKSRLLSDRFSAERPKGSFSTLEIQRTEQGDSAMYLCASSLGWTVRGEQYFGPGTRLTVT.

V and J are TRBV11-3 and TRBJ1-1; weak D call: TRBD1 (5 bases). The germline V gene encodes CDR1 SGHNT and CDR2 YENEEA. Trimming left V 5 bases short and J 6 bases short, with 10 bases between. CDR3 length: 12 amino acids. The chain's CDR3 is CASSRDSPEAFF. CDR3 bases: TGTGCCAGCAGCCGTGACAGCCCTGAAGCTTTCTTT.

The CDR3 loop reads CASSRRGGTEAFF. The CDR3 DNA reads TGTGCCAGCTCGCGAAGGGGAGGGACTGAAGCTTTCTTT. This rearrangement joins TRBV18 to TRBJ1-1, with D perhaps matching TRBD1 (5 bases). Trimming left V 6 bases short and J 5 bases short, with 13 bases between. Germline-derived CDR1 and CDR2 are KGHSH and LQKENI. This CDR3 comprises 13 residues.

J is TRBJ1-1 and V is TRBV7-4, with D perhaps matching TRBD1 (5 bases). The CDR3 runs to 14 residues. V lost 5 bases, J lost 1 base, and 11 bases lay in between. The germline V gene encodes CDR1 SGHVT and CDR2 SQSDAQ. CDR3 sequence (DNA): TGTGCCAGCAGCACCCCCAGGGAGAACACTGAAGCTTTCTTT. The encoded protein is CASSTPRENTEAFF.

This chain uses TRBV27 with TRBJ2-1; D is perhaps TRBD1 (5 bases). The ends were cut back, 2 bases at V and 2 bases at J, with 13 bases in the middle. Germline lookup yields CDR1 MNHEY and CDR2 SMNVEV (reference sequence). This CDR3 spans 16 amino acids. For the CDR3, the DNA is TGTGCCAGCAGTTTAAGGGGCAAGGATCCCTACAATGAGCAGTTCTTC. It translates to CASSLRGKDPYNEQFF.

The chain carries TRBV10-3 and TRBJ2-4; a weak D match, TRBD2 (6 bases). The CDR3 length is 13 residues. Germline values: CDR1 ENHRY, CDR2 SYGVKD. Trimming pared 4 bases from V and 7 bases from J, leaving 11 bases between. This CDR3 reads CAISVGGENIQYF. In DNA, the CDR3 is TGTGCCATCAGTGTAGGAGGGGAGAACATTCAGTACTTC.

This chain links TRBV6-2 or TRBV6-3 with TRBJ2-7; D is ambiguous. Trimming took 0 bases from V and 4 from J, leaving 16 bases between them. The CDR3 spans 16 residues. CDR1 is MNHEY, CDR2 SVGEGT, per germline. Here the CDR3 DNA reads TGTGCCAGCAGTTACTCCATAATCGCGACTCCGTACGAGCAGTACTTC. This sequence encodes CASSYSIIATPYEQYF.

The rearrangement links TRBV19 to TRBJ1-3, with D unresolved. The CDR3 is 14 amino acids. V dropped 4 bases and J dropped 8 bases, with 15 bases sitting between them. CDR1 and CDR2 (germline): LNHDA, SQIVND (reference sequence). This chain's CDR3 is CASSNRREWDTIYF. CDR3 DNA sequence: TGTGCCAGTAGTAATAGGAGGGAATGGGACACCATATATTTT.

This chain uses TRBV18 with TRBJ1-5; perhaps TRBD1 as D (6 bases). CDR1 is KGHSH, CDR2 LQKENI, per germline. The CDR3 covers 16 residues. Trimming cost V 5 bases and J 0 bases, with 14 bases left between them. CDR3 nucleotides: TGTGCCAGCTCAATGGGGAGACAGGATAGCAATCAGCCCCAGCATTTT. The encoded protein is CASSMGRQDSNQPQHF.

V gene TRBV4-2 combines with J gene TRBJ1-5; D call uncertain. Germline lookup yields CDR1 LGHNA and CDR2 YNFKEQ. Trimming took off 3 bases at V and 6 bases at J, with 12 bases between the two ends. The CDR3 contains 14 residues. Here the CDR3 reads CASSQSQAGQPQHF. CDR3 bases: TGTGCCAGCAGCCAGTCGCAGGCCGGTCAGCCCCAGCATTTT.

The gene calls are TRBV4-2 and TRBJ1-5, with 9 bases fitting TRBD1. Trimming cost V 4 bases and J 7 bases; bases outside gene matches: 14. Germline V CDR1 and CDR2: LGHNA, YNFKEQ. The CDR3 totals 17 residues. The CDR3 nucleotides read TGTGCCAGCAGCCCCGCGACCGGGACAGGGATCGGACAGCCCCAGCATTTT. Protein: CASSPATGTGIGQPQHF.

The chain has TRBV6-6 and TRBJ2-3; D perhaps matches TRBD2 (6 bases). V was cut by 3 bases and J by 5 bases, with 9 bases left in between. Per the germline V gene, CDR1 is MNHNY and CDR2 is SVGAGI (reference sequence). There are 13 residues in the CDR3. The chain's CDR3 is CASSYRREDTQYF. As DNA, the CDR3 is TGTGCCAGCAGTTATAGGAGGGAAGATACGCAGTATTTT.

The rearrangement links TRBV11-2 to TRBJ2-3; D gene ambiguous. V was shortened by 1 base and J by 3 bases, with 5 bases between the two germline ends. The CDR3 length is 13 residues. Per germline, CDR1 SGHAT and CDR2 FQNNGV. This chain's CDR3 is CASSLGSTDTQYF. Written as DNA, the CDR3 is TGTGCCAGCAGCTTAGGGTCAACAGATACGCAGTATTTT.